Below are 31 T cell receptor beta chains sequenced from a single sample in a study of blood T cell repertoires in COVID-19. Assay used: immunoSEQ multiplex PCR; TCRdb lists only in-frame clones, some missing. The table lists more than 12,000 clones, around 90% of them singletons, with 2.4% in the top ten. The sample consisted of peripheral blood. The receptors here all came from a woman between 70 and 85 years old in a cohort sampled during active or convalescent COVID-19.

The chain couples TRBV2 to TRBJ1-6; 7 nucleotides line up with TRBD1. CDR3 length: 15 amino acids. Germline lookup yields CDR1 SNHLY and CDR2 FYNNEI. V shed 4 bases and J 3 bases; nucleotides not matched to a gene: 3. CDR3 bases: TGTGCCAGCAGTGGGGACAGAGGCTATAATTCACCCCTCCACTTT. It encodes CASSGDRGYNSPLHF.

CDR3 sequence (DNA): TGTGCCAGCAGCCAGGATGGCACAGCAATCAATCAGCCCCAGCATTTT. Protein sequence: CASSQDGTAINQPQHF. The chain combines TRBV6-6 with TRBJ1-5; D gene unclear. Germline V gene data show CDR1 as MNHNY and CDR2 as SVGAGI (reference sequence). V was cut by 6 bases and J by 3 bases, with 18 bases left in between. The CDR3 has 16 residues.

The chain recombines TRBV6-5 with TRBJ1-3; 8 bases map to TRBD1. The V gene's germline CDR1 is MNHEY and CDR2 SVGAGI. V shed 6 bases and J 0 bases; nucleotides not matched to a gene: 4. This CDR3 has 15 amino acids. DNA of the CDR3: TGTGCCAGCAGGAGACAGGGGATCTCTGGAAACACCATATATTTT. Encoded protein: CASRRQGISGNTIYF.

CDR3 sequence reads: CASSQVGRTGATEAFF. CDR3 coding DNA: TGTGCCAGCAGCCAAGTCGGACGGACAGGGGCCACTGAAGCTTTCTTT. J is TRBJ1-1 and V is TRBV3-1 (or the pseudogene TRBV3-2), with 9 bases fitting TRBD1. CDR3 length equals 16 residues. Germline V gives CDR1 LGHDT, CDR2 YNNKEL (reference sequence). J lost 4 bases, V lost 1 base, and 7 bases had no gene match.

In this sample, this clone turned up once. This chain uses TRBV3-1 (or the pseudogene TRBV3-2) with TRBJ2-3; 13 nucleotides agree with TRBD2. CDR1 and CDR2 (germline): LGHDT, YNNKEL (reference sequence). This CDR3 contains 18 residues. Trimming removed 4 bases from V and 2 bases from J; junction bases left unmatched: 9. CDR3 sequence reads: CASSRTRTSGGPTDTQYF. For the CDR3, the DNA is TGTGCCAGCAGCCGGACTCGGACTAGCGGGGGCCCCACAGATACGCAGTATTTT.

The genes are TRBV9 and TRBJ2-5, with D perhaps matching TRBD2 (5 bases). CDR3 length equals 14 residues. Germline CDR1 reads SGDLS; CDR2 reads YYNGEE. Trimming cost V 2 bases and J 5 bases, with 13 bases left between them. The CDR3 sequence: CASSVGLVKETQYF. CDR3 DNA sequence: TGTGCCAGCAGCGTTGGACTCGTTAAGGAGACCCAGTACTTC.

This sequence joins TRBV24-1 and TRBJ1-5; D may be TRBD1 (5 bases). V lost 2 bases to trimming and J lost 2 bases, with 18 bases between them. This CDR3 is 18 amino acids long. Per the germline V gene, CDR1 is KGHDR and CDR2 is SFDVKD. In DNA form, the CDR3 reads TGTGCCACCAGTGATTCTCGCAGGGATGGCATGGGCAATCAGCCCCAGCATTTT. The encoded protein is CATSDSRRDGMGNQPQHF.

The chain combines TRBV5-6 with TRBJ1-4; no clear D gene. This CDR3 has 14 amino acids. CDR1 and CDR2 from the germline V gene are SGHDT and YYEEEE. V was clipped by 3 bases and J by 6 bases, with 12 bases between them. CDR3 DNA: TGTGCCAGCAGCTCGATGGCCGGGGATGAAAAACTGTTTTTT. Its protein is CASSSMAGDEKLFF.

The chain has TRBV28 and TRBJ1-1; 8 bases are a match to TRBD1. Germline V gives CDR1 MDHEN, CDR2 SYDVKM. After removal of 5 bases from V and 4 bases from J, the junction contained 18 bases not matched to a gene. The CDR3 length is 18 residues. The CDR3 region is CASSQGQGRNQGATEAFF. The CDR3 coding sequence is TGTGCCAGCAGTCAAGGACAGGGACGAAACCAGGGGGCCACTGAAGCTTTCTTT. Full variable domain (outside the CDR3, taken from reference TRBV28 and TRBJ1-1): DVKVTQSSRYLVKRTGEKVFLECVQDMDHENMFWYRQDPGLGLRLIYFSYDVKMKEKGDIPEGYSVSREKKERFSLILESASTNQTSMYLCASSQGQGRNQGATEAFFGQGTRLTVV.

This chain uses TRBV7-9 with TRBJ1-4, with D unclear. This CDR3 is built from 16 residues. Germline CDR1 reads SEHNR; CDR2 reads FQNEAQ (reference sequence). Trimming left V 3 bases short and J 4 bases short, with 15 bases between. The CDR3 protein is CASSLGWARNNEKLFF. The CDR3 region has the DNA TGTGCCAGCAGCTTGGGTTGGGCCAGAAATAATGAAAAACTGTTTTTT. Combining the CDR3 with reference TRBV7-9 and TRBJ1-4 gives the whole variable domain DTGVSQNPRHKITKRGQNVTFRCDPISEHNRLYWYRQTLGQGPEFLTYFQNEAQLEKSRLLSDRFSAERPKGSFSTLEIQRTEQGDSAMYLCASSLGWARNNEKLFFGSGTQLSVL.

CDR3 in DNA: TGTGCCATCAGTGAGTCGAGGGGACAGGGCCAAGAGACCCAGTACTTC. Amino acid sequence: CAISESRGQGQETQYF. This sequence joins TRBV10-3 and TRBJ2-5; 9 nucleotides line up with TRBD1. This CDR3 contains 16 residues. From germline, CDR1 is ENHRY and CDR2 SYGVKD. V lost 0 bases to trimming and J lost 1 base; unmatched junction nucleotides: 3.

In this sample, this clone turned up once. This chain joins TRBV19 and TRBJ1-5; D is unresolved. The CDR3 is 17 residues long. The V gene's germline CDR1 is LNHDA and CDR2 SQIVND (reference sequence). V lost 3 bases and J 0 bases, leaving 15 bases between the germline ends. CDR3 sequence: CASSIEGLGYSNQPQHF. The CDR3 DNA is TGTGCCAGTAGTATTGAGGGTTTGGGGTATAGCAATCAGCCCCAGCATTTT.

The chain couples TRBV5-1 to TRBJ2-7, with D maybe TRBD2 (5 bases). V was clipped by 9 bases and J by 4 bases, with 20 bases between them. The germline V gene encodes CDR1 SGHRS and CDR2 YFSETQ. The CDR3 totals 14 residues. This CDR3 is CAISYRGGLYEQYF. For the CDR3, the DNA is TGCGCCATTTCGTACCGGGGTGGTCTGTACGAGCAGTACTTC.

The rearrangement links TRBV18 to TRBJ2-3; a weak D match, TRBD1 (5 bases). CDR1 is KGHSH and CDR2 is LQKENI in the germline V gene. Trimming took off 2 bases at V and 4 bases at J, with 16 bases between the two ends. This CDR3 contains 16 residues. In DNA, the CDR3 is TGTGCCAGCTCACCAAACTCTCAGGGAACAGCAGATACGCAGTATTTT. Amino acid sequence: CASSPNSQGTADTQYF.

Remarks on this clone: Within the sample, other DNA sequences also encode this same CDR3. The chain employs TRBV5-1 and TRBJ2-5; 10 bases line up with TRBD2. This CDR3 has 16 amino acids. Germline V CDR1 and CDR2: SGHRS, YFSETQ. After removal of 0 bases from V and 5 bases from J, the junction contained 7 bases not matched to a gene. The CDR3 protein is CASSLAPSGGGETQYF. The CDR3 DNA reads TGCGCCAGCAGCTTGGCCCCTAGCGGGGGAGGGGAGACCCAGTACTTC.

The chain couples TRBV5-4 to TRBJ1-4, with 9 positions matching TRBD1. From germline, CDR1 is SGHNT and CDR2 YYREEE (reference sequence). This CDR3 is 13 amino acids long. V gave up 7 bases and J gave up 3 bases; unmatched junction bases: 1. The CDR3 region has the DNA TGTGCCAGCCGGGACAGGGCTAATGAAAAACTGTTTTTT. This encodes CASRDRANEKLFF.

V is TRBV5-1 and J is TRBJ1-4; 9 bases agree with TRBD1. After removal of 2 bases from V and 8 bases from J, the junction contained 10 bases not matched to a gene. Germline V CDR1 and CDR2: SGHRS, YFSETQ. This CDR3 has 16 residues. CDR3 protein: CASSLIYMDRGEKLFF. CDR3 sequence (DNA): TGCGCCAGCAGCTTAATTTACATGGACAGGGGCGAAAAACTGTTTTTT.

This sequence joins TRBV4-1 and TRBJ1-1; TRBD1 matches 8 bases. J was trimmed by 6 bases and V by 1 base; bases with no gene match: 7. The length of the CDR3 is 15 residues. The germline gives CDR1 MGHRA, CDR2 YSYEKL. CDR3: CASSQGPDRASEAFF. Written as DNA, the CDR3 is TGCGCCAGCAGCCAAGGACCGGACAGGGCCTCTGAAGCTTTCTTT.

The chain carries TRBV7-9 and TRBJ2-2; 8 positions match TRBD1. The CDR3 runs to 16 residues. The germline CDR1 and CDR2 sequences are SEHNR and FQNEAQ (reference sequence). Losses at the gene ends were 0 bases for V and 5 bases for J; bases not matched to a gene: 5. Here the CDR3 reads CASSLARTGWTGELFF. The CDR3 DNA follows: TGTGCCAGCAGCTTAGCGAGGACAGGGTGGACCGGGGAGCTGTTTTTT.

This clone was seen just once. This chain uses TRBV14 with TRBJ2-3; the D gene is possibly TRBD2 (5 bases). This CDR3 is built from 14 residues. Looked up from germline, CDR1 is SGHDN and CDR2 is FVKESK. Trimming left V 3 bases short and J 0 bases short, with 7 bases between. CDR3 coding DNA: TGTGCCAGCAGCCAGAGGGAAAGCACAGATACGCAGTATTTT. Amino acid sequence: CASSQRESTDTQYF.

CDR3 coding DNA: TGTGCCAGCAGTCGCGGCGGGGGCTACGAGCAGTACTTC. This translates into CASSRGGGYEQYF. The V gene is TRBV11-2, the J gene TRBJ2-7; 7 nucleotides match TRBD2. Trimming removed 6 bases from V and 3 bases from J; junction bases left unmatched: 5. Per germline, CDR1 SGHAT and CDR2 FQNNGV. The CDR3 consists of 13 residues.

This sequence joins TRBV20-1 and TRBJ1-2; possible D gene TRBD1, 5 bases. The germline V gene has CDR1 DFQATT and CDR2 SNEGSKA (reference sequence). The CDR3 loop spans 11 amino acids. Trimming removed 7 bases at V and 8 bases at J, with 14 bases between. CDR3 nucleotide sequence: TGCAGTGACAGGCGCGATGGCGGCTACACCTTC. It is translated as CSDRRDGGYTF.

This clone was picked up one time. The DNA for the CDR3 is TGCGCCAGCAGCCAAACCCGGGACGGGACAGGGGCCACCGGGGAGCTGTTTTTT. This codes for CASSQTRDGTGATGELFF. The gene calls are TRBV4-3 and TRBJ2-2; 10 bases fit TRBD1. The trim removed 2 bases at V and 4 bases at J, leaving 10 bases unmatched. Per germline, CDR1 LGHNA and CDR2 YSLEER. This CDR3 is 18 amino acids long.

This clone was detected a few times. V usage is TRBV2 and J usage is TRBJ2-2; TRBD2 is a possible D gene (5 bases). The CDR3 covers 16 residues. V was cut by 7 bases and J by 2 bases, with 17 bases left in between. Germline CDR1 SNHLY, CDR2 FYNNEI. CDR3 sequence reads: CASKVRSGGNTGELFF. CDR3 sequence (DNA): TGTGCCAGCAAAGTGAGAAGCGGAGGAAACACCGGGGAGCTGTTTTTT.

The V gene is TRBV5-1, the J gene TRBJ1-6, with 7 bases lining up with TRBD1. V dropped 3 bases and J dropped 8; count of bases not matched to a gene: 2. Germline loops: CDR1 SGHRS, CDR2 YFSETQ. The CDR3 sequence is 13 residues long. In nucleotides, the CDR3 is TGCGCCAGCAGCTCCGACAGGGATTCACCCCTCCACTTT. Translated, it gives CASSSDRDSPLHF.

This clone showed up just once. The chain is built from TRBV9 and TRBJ2-7; 11 bases are a match to TRBD2. This CDR3 spans 15 amino acids. The ends lost 4 bases at V and 2 bases at J; junction bases unmatched: 5. Germline CDR1 SGDLS, CDR2 YYNGEE. The DNA of the CDR3 is TGTGCCAGCAGCCTTAGCGGGGGGGGTACCTACGAGCAGTACTTC. Amino acids: CASSLSGGGTYEQYF.

The chain has TRBV4-1 and TRBJ1-2; TRBD1 might be the D (6 bases). V dropped 1 base and J dropped 8 bases, with 11 bases sitting between them. Germline CDR1 and CDR2: MGHRA and YSYEKL. The CDR3 has 13 amino acids. The CDR3 bases are TGCGCCAGCAGCCAAGTCAGGGGAAGGGGCTACACCTTC. Translating it yields CASSQVRGRGYTF.

A single count supports this clone. This sequence joins TRBV6-6 and TRBJ2-7; 7 nucleotides line up with TRBD1. CDR3 length: 14 residues. Looked up from germline, CDR1 is MNHNY and CDR2 is SVGAGI (reference sequence). Trimming took 2 bases from V and 2 from J; bases not matched to a gene: 3. The CDR3 nucleotides read TGTGCCAGCAGTTACGGGGACAGAACCTACGAGCAGTACTTC. As protein: CASSYGDRTYEQYF.

This chain joins TRBV7-9 and TRBJ2-5; 9 bases fit TRBD2. V was clipped by 2 bases and J by 2 bases; unmatched bases: 3. CDR1 is SEHNR and CDR2 is FQNEAQ in the germline V gene (reference sequence). This CDR3 spans 15 amino acids. CDR3 coding DNA: TGTGCCAGCAGCTTACTAGCGGGGCTACAAGAGACCCAGTACTTC. This gives the protein CASSLLAGLQETQYF.

The chain has TRBV6-5 and TRBJ1-5; TRBD1 aligns across 9 bases. Germline CDR1 and CDR2: MNHEY and SVGAGI. This CDR3 comprises 15 residues. V shed 6 bases, J shed 4 bases, and the junction held 7 bases outside the gene matches. CDR3 loop: CASRADRGLNQPQHF. The DNA for the CDR3 is TGTGCCAGCAGGGCGGACAGGGGCCTAAATCAGCCCCAGCATTTT.

This clone occurred once. The chain links TRBV29-1 to TRBJ1-2; maybe TRBD1 (5 bases). Trimming removed 8 bases at V and 3 bases at J, with 10 bases between. Germline V gene sequence: CDR1 SQVTM, CDR2 ANQGSEA. The CDR3 spans 11 residues. The CDR3 DNA reads as TGCAGCACCGCGGGGCACTATGGCTACACCTTC. It specifies CSTAGHYGYTF.